These 12 T cell receptor beta chains share one sample of origin, sequenced in a study of CD8+ T cells in alopecia areata. Following extraction, RNA underwent reverse transcription to cDNA, which served as the sequencing template. TCRdb's table, derived via immunoSEQ multiplex PCR, lists solely in-frame clones and lacks some. The profile covers around 160,000 clones, with about nine tenths appearing a single time and approximately 15% taken by the ten largest. The sample consisted of CD8+ T cells sorted from blood, taken at week 0. These receptors were collected from a human donor with alopecia areata.

The DNA for the CDR3 is TGTGCCAGCAGTCCACGGGCGTCAGGGGATAATGAAAAACTGTTTTTT. It yields the protein CASSPRASGDNEKLFF. The rearrangement joins TRBV27 to TRBJ1-4, with D perhaps TRBD1 (6 bases). The germline CDR1 and CDR2 sequences are MNHEY and SMNVEV (reference sequence). The CDR3 has 16 residues. V was shortened by 5 bases and J by 4 bases, with 17 bases between the two germline ends.

The V call is TRBV11-2, the J call TRBJ2-7; the match to TRBD1 covers 9 bases. The germline V gene encodes CDR1 SGHAT and CDR2 FQNNGV. V gave up 7 bases and J gave up 5 bases; unmatched junction bases: 12. The CDR3 sequence is 15 residues long. The CDR3 DNA sequence: TGTGCCAGCAACTTCCCGGGACAGGGAATAGACGAGCAGTACTTC. As protein: CASNFPGQGIDEQYF.

The V and J genes are TRBV7-2 and TRBJ2-1, with TRBD2 matching over 12 bases. Looked up from germline, CDR1 is SGHTA and CDR2 is FQGNSA. V was clipped by 3 bases and J by 4 bases; unmatched bases: 4. CDR3 size: 16 residues. CDR3 loop: CASSFPTSGSYNEQFF. The CDR3, as DNA: TGTGCCAGCAGCTTCCCGACTAGCGGGAGTTACAATGAGCAGTTCTTC.

This clone was seen only once. The chain employs TRBV7-9 and TRBJ2-3; D may be TRBD2 (5 bases). The CDR3 runs to 12 residues. V was shortened by 4 bases and J by 3 bases, with 5 bases between the two germline ends. Germline V gene sequence: CDR1 SEHNR, CDR2 FQNEAQ (reference sequence). The CDR3, as DNA: TGTGCCAGCAGCTCGGGAACAGATACGCAGTATTTT. Encoded protein: CASSSGTDTQYF.

V usage is TRBV7-9 and J usage is TRBJ2-1; TRBD2 matches at 9 bases. CDR1 and CDR2 (germline): SEHNR, FQNEAQ (reference sequence). V lost 7 bases and J lost 8; bases outside the gene matches: 24. The CDR3 contains 19 residues. The CDR3 sequence: CASTLTRPSGKWRWDEQFF. The DNA of the CDR3 is TGTGCCAGCACGTTAACACGGCCTAGCGGGAAGTGGAGGTGGGATGAGCAGTTCTTC.

Comments on this clone: Other DNA sequences from this sample encode an identical CDR3 as well. The V gene is TRBV5-1, the J gene TRBJ2-7; D perhaps matches TRBD1 (5 bases). Germline V gene sequence: CDR1 SGHRS, CDR2 YFSETQ. The length of the CDR3 is 14 residues. The V gene lost 0 bases and the J gene lost 4 bases, with 11 bases spanning the gap. In nucleotides, the CDR3 is TGCGCCAGCAGCTTGGGCAGGGCTTCGTACGAGCAGTACTTC. As protein: CASSLGRASYEQYF.

This clone was counted only a few times. CDR3 in DNA: TGCGCCAGCAGCTTGCGACAGGCCCATTTATCTAACTATGGCTACACCTTC. Translation gives CASSLRQAHLSNYGYTF. The V gene is TRBV5-1, the J gene TRBJ1-2; weak D call: TRBD1 (6 bases). Germline CDR1 reads SGHRS; CDR2 reads YFSETQ. CDR3 length: 17 amino acids. V gave up 1 base and J gave up 0 bases, with 16 bases separating them.

This clone occurred once. This chain connects TRBV29-1 to TRBJ2-7; 9 nucleotides match TRBD2. The CDR3 totals 13 residues. CDR1 is SQVTM, CDR2 ANQGSEA, per germline. With V trimmed by 3 bases and J by 6 bases, 6 bases remained unmatched. Here the CDR3 DNA reads TGCAGCGTTGAGCGGGAGGGAGAACTCGAGCAGTACTTC. Translating gives CSVEREGELEQYF.

The rearrangement links TRBV9 to TRBJ2-2; 10 nucleotides line up with TRBD2. CDR1 SGDLS and CDR2 YYNGEE come from the germline V gene. V dropped 1 base and J dropped 7; count of bases not matched to a gene: 4. There are 15 residues in the CDR3. This CDR3 is CASSVSGGADGELFF. Here the CDR3 DNA reads TGTGCCAGCAGCGTAAGCGGGGGGGCCGACGGGGAGCTGTTTTTT.

The V and J genes are TRBV29-1 and TRBJ1-1; no definite D call. The germline V gene encodes CDR1 SQVTM and CDR2 ANQGSEA. The CDR3 covers 10 residues. Deletions cut 7 bases from V and 4 bases from J, with 7 bases between. For the CDR3, the DNA is TGCAGCGCCTCGGGCACTGAAGCTTTCTTT. Its translation is CSASGTEAFF.

A remark on this clone: This CDR3 is also generated by other DNA sequences in the sample. The J gene is TRBJ2-1, the V gene TRBV9, with D hard to call. Germline loops: CDR1 SGDLS, CDR2 YYNGEE. V dropped 0 bases and J dropped 9 bases, with 4 bases sitting between them. There are 11 residues in the CDR3. CDR3 protein: CASSVGGEQFF. The CDR3 DNA reads as TGTGCCAGCAGCGTAGGAGGTGAGCAGTTCTTC. The full variable domain, its missing parts supplied by reference TRBV9 and TRBJ2-1, is DSGVTQTPKHLITATGQRVTLRCSPRSGDLSVYWYQQSLDQGLQFLIQYYNGEERAKGNILERFSAQQFPDLHSELNLSSLELGDSALYFCASSVGGEQFFGPGTRLTVL.

This CDR3 is CASSYGSLYNEQFF. The CDR3 nucleotides are TGTGCCAGCAGTTACGGGAGCCTTTACAATGAGCAGTTCTTC. This chain links TRBV6-5 with TRBJ2-1, with D possibly matching TRBD2 (5 bases). V was cut by 2 bases and J by 4 bases, with 9 bases left in between. Looked up from germline, CDR1 is MNHEY and CDR2 is SVGAGI. The CDR3 extends over 14 amino acids.